The 29 T cell receptor beta chains below come from one sample, sequenced in a study of CD8+ T cells in alopecia areata. The sequencing template was cDNA reverse transcribed from extracted RNA. Some clones are missing from TCRdb's copy, which holds only in-frame ones; the method was immunoSEQ multiplex PCR. The table records fewer than 150,000 clones, roughly 50% of them present only once. Treatment in this sample: oral pan-JAK inhibitor, 5-10 mg twice daily. The sequenced sample was CD8+ T cells sorted from blood, obtained at week 4, from a patient treated with tofacitinib. These receptors were taken from a human donor with alopecia areata.

This clone appeared a single time. The J gene is TRBJ1-5, the V gene TRBV7-8; tentative D call: TRBD1 (5 bases). CDR3 size: 15 residues. Trimming removed 5 bases from V and 2 bases from J, with 13 bases in between. Germline assignment: CDR1 SGHVS and CDR2 FQNEAQ. The CDR3 region has the DNA TGTGCCAGCAGCACAAGACAGACCCGCAATCAGCCCCAGCATTTT. Amino acids: CASSTRQTRNQPQHF.

The rearrangement joins TRBV30 to TRBJ1-6, with D unclear. Germline V CDR1 and CDR2: GTSNPN, SVGIG (reference sequence). Trimming removed 4 bases from V and 7 bases from J, with 8 bases in between. The CDR3 sequence is 12 residues long. The CDR3 here is CAWTLMNSPLHF. The DNA of the CDR3 is TGTGCCTGGACCCTAATGAATTCACCCCTCCACTTT. Complete variable domain (other parts from reference TRBV30 and TRBJ1-6): SQTIHQWPATLVQPVGSPLSLECTVEGTSNPNLYWYRQAAGRGLQLLFYSVGIGQISSEVPQNLSASRPQDRQFILSSKKLLLSDSGFYLCAWTLMNSPLHFGNGTRLTVT.

The rearrangement uses TRBV7-9 and TRBJ1-2; D may be TRBD1 (5 bases). Trimming stripped 1 base from V and 8 bases from J, with 11 bases between. The CDR3 loop spans 13 amino acids. Per the germline V gene, CDR1 is SEHNR and CDR2 is FQNEAQ (reference sequence). The CDR3 sequence: CASSLDRQEGYTF. The CDR3 region has the DNA TGTGCCAGCAGCTTAGACAGGCAGGAAGGCTACACCTTC.

This clone came up a few times. The V call is TRBV2, the J call TRBJ2-6; 8 nucleotides align to TRBD1. V lost 10 bases and J lost 0; bases outside the gene matches: 8. This CDR3 is built from 16 residues. CDR1 is SNHLY, CDR2 FYNNEI, per germline. DNA of the CDR3: TGTGCCACCAAGACAGGGGCAGGCTCTGGGGCCAACGTCCTGACTTTC. Amino acids: CATKTGAGSGANVLTF.

As for this clone: The sample holds other DNA sequences that translate to the same CDR3. This chain joins TRBV30 and TRBJ2-5; possibly TRBD1 for D (5 bases). Trimming cost V 1 base and J 1 base, with 7 bases left between them. The CDR3 contains 13 residues. CDR1 is GTSNPN, CDR2 SVGIG, per germline (reference sequence). The chain's CDR3 is CAWSGDSQETQYF. DNA for the CDR3: TGTGCCTGGAGTGGAGACAGCCAAGAGACCCAGTACTTC.

J is TRBJ1-5 and V is TRBV7-9; TRBD1 matches 8 bases. V dropped 4 bases and J dropped 5; count of bases not matched to a gene: 7. The germline gives CDR1 SEHNR, CDR2 FQNEAQ (reference sequence). This CDR3 is 15 amino acids long. CDR3 bases: TGTGCCAGCAGCTCAGGGGGCCTAGGGGATCAGCCCCAGCATTTT. This codes for CASSSGGLGDQPQHF.

The V gene is TRBV29-1, the J gene TRBJ1-1; D is unresolved. The CDR3 is 8 amino acids. Germline-derived CDR1 and CDR2 are SQVTM and ANQGSEA. CDR3: CRLDPAFF. As DNA, the CDR3 is TGCCGCTTGGATCCAGCTTTCTTT.

V and J are TRBV7-9 and TRBJ1-2; D is perhaps TRBD1 (5 bases). Trimming left V 5 bases short and J 6 bases short, with 22 bases between. Germline CDR1 and CDR2: SEHNR and FQNEAQ (reference sequence). CDR3 length: 16 residues. CDR3 nucleotide sequence: TGTGCCAGCAGCGACCCAGACAGCCCCCCAGCGGATGGCTACACCTTC. Its translation is CASSDPDSPPADGYTF.

The gene calls are TRBV30 and TRBJ1-1, with D possibly being TRBD1 (5 bases). CDR1 is GTSNPN and CDR2 is SVGIG in the germline V gene (reference sequence). CDR3 length: 14 residues. Trimming cost V 2 bases and J 6 bases, with 16 bases left between them. This CDR3 is CAWSLQIDSSEAFF. For the CDR3, the DNA is TGTGCCTGGAGTCTTCAGATTGACAGTTCTGAAGCTTTCTTT.

This clone came up a few times. The chain employs TRBV4-1 and TRBJ2-7, with 14 nucleotides matching TRBD2. The CDR3 totals 16 residues. Trimming at V came to 3 bases and at J to 7 bases, leaving 8 bases not matched to a gene. Germline lookup yields CDR1 MGHRA and CDR2 YSYEKL. The CDR3 sequence: CASSHWTSGGPGEQYF. CDR3 coding DNA: TGCGCCAGCAGCCACTGGACTAGCGGGGGGCCGGGGGAGCAGTACTTC.

This sequence joins TRBV27 and TRBJ1-6, with 8 nucleotides matching TRBD1. The V segment lost 5 bases and the J segment 3 bases; nucleotides outside the gene matches: 6. The CDR3 is 16 amino acids. Germline V gene lookup returns CDR1 MNHEY and CDR2 SMNVEV (reference sequence). CDR3 loop: CASSKTGASYNSPLHF. The CDR3 DNA reads TGTGCCAGCAGTAAGACAGGGGCCAGCTATAATTCACCCCTCCACTTT.

The chain is built from TRBV30 and TRBJ1-5; 10 positions agree with TRBD1. The CDR3 covers 15 residues. V shed 3 bases, J shed 2 bases, and the junction held 4 bases outside the gene matches. Germline lookup yields CDR1 GTSNPN and CDR2 SVGIG (reference sequence). The CDR3 region has the DNA TGTGCCTGGAGGGTTGGGACAGGGGGCAATCAGCCCCAGCATTTT. Its translation is CAWRVGTGGNQPQHF.

The chain is built from TRBV29-1 and TRBJ2-7, with D uncertain. Trimming took off 6 bases at V and 0 bases at J, with 15 bases between the two ends. This CDR3 spans 14 amino acids. Germline V gene lookup returns CDR1 SQVTM and CDR2 ANQGSEA. CDR3 in amino acids: CSVARPSSSYEQYF. CDR3 DNA sequence: TGCAGCGTCGCTCGACCGTCGAGCTCCTACGAGCAGTACTTC.

The V call is TRBV27, the J call TRBJ2-1; 12 nucleotides line up with TRBD1. The CDR3 consists of 15 residues. The V segment lost 4 bases and the J segment 5 bases; nucleotides outside the gene matches: 3. Germline values: CDR1 MNHEY, CDR2 SMNVEV (reference sequence). The CDR3 nucleotides are TGTGCCAGCAGTTCCGGGACAGGGGGCCACAATGAGCAGTTCTTC. It codes for CASSSGTGGHNEQFF.

In its sample, this clone was seen a few times. The V and J genes are TRBV28 and TRBJ2-3; D uncertain. The germline V gene encodes CDR1 MDHEN and CDR2 SYDVKM. The CDR3 is 11 amino acids. With 0 bases removed from V and 11 bases from J, the gap between germline ends came to 6 bases. CDR3 region: CASSLWTRQYF. Here the CDR3 DNA reads TGTGCCAGCAGTTTATGGACGCGGCAGTATTTT.

This clone has a single count. The chain uses TRBV30 and TRBJ2-5, with 8 bases lining up with TRBD1. The CDR3 length is 14 residues. In germline, CDR1 is GTSNPN, CDR2 SVGIG (reference sequence). The trim removed 3 bases at V and 0 bases at J, leaving 3 bases unmatched. CDR3 DNA sequence: TGTGCCTGGAGGACAGGGGAGTACCAAGAGACCCAGTACTTC. This gives the protein CAWRTGEYQETQYF.

V gene TRBV29-1 combines with J gene TRBJ2-7; TRBD1 or TRBD2 may be the D gene (5 bases each). The V and J ends lost 0 bases and 3 bases respectively, with 12 bases between them. Germline CDR1 and CDR2: SQVTM and ANQGSEA. The CDR3 length is 14 residues. The CDR3 sequence is CSVEDRDQNYEQYF. The CDR3 DNA is TGCAGCGTTGAAGATAGGGACCAAAACTACGAGCAGTACTTC.

This CDR3 is CASSQDSSGSYEQYF. DNA for the CDR3: TGCGCCAGCAGCCAAGATTCTAGCGGGTCCTACGAGCAGTACTTC. The chain has TRBV4-3 and TRBJ2-7; 8 bases match TRBD2. The CDR3 contains 15 residues. The germline V gene has CDR1 LGHNA and CDR2 YSLEER. V lost 0 bases and J lost 1; bases outside the gene matches: 2.

The chain recombines TRBV11-2 with TRBJ2-3; 7 nucleotides align to TRBD2. Germline V gives CDR1 SGHAT, CDR2 FQNNGV. The V and J ends lost 0 bases and 2 bases, in that order; junction bases with no gene match: 5. CDR3 length equals 16 residues. CDR3 residues: CASSLDYGGFTDTQYF. CDR3 coding DNA: TGTGCCAGCAGCTTAGATTACGGGGGGTTCACAGATACGCAGTATTTT.

The V call is TRBV7-8, the J call TRBJ1-1; D not certain. The CDR3 is 14 residues long. CDR1 and CDR2 (germline): SGHVS, FQNEAQ. V lost 4 bases and J lost 1, with 10 bases in between. The CDR3 spells CASSSGPGNTEAFF. CDR3 nucleotide sequence: TGTGCCAGCAGCTCCGGACCGGGGAACACTGAAGCTTTCTTT.

J is TRBJ1-3 and V is TRBV9, with D unresolved. The CDR3 length is 15 residues. V lost 0 bases to trimming and J lost 2 bases, with 9 bases between them. Germline-derived CDR1 and CDR2 are SGDLS and YYNGEE. This CDR3 reads CASSVGQATGNTIYF. CDR3 sequence (DNA): TGTGCCAGCAGCGTAGGGCAGGCCACTGGAAACACCATATATTTT.

The V gene is TRBV30, the J gene TRBJ1-2; no clear D gene. Per germline, CDR1 GTSNPN and CDR2 SVGIG (reference sequence). The CDR3 length is 14 residues. Deletions cut 1 base from V and 2 bases from J, with 11 bases between. In nucleotides, the CDR3 is TGTGCCTGGAGTGAAACTCAAGAAAACTATGGCTACACCTTC. Its translation: CAWSETQENYGYTF.

The table lists this clone with a count of one. V is TRBV28 and J is TRBJ2-5; 7 bases fit TRBD2. Per the germline V gene, CDR1 is MDHEN and CDR2 is SYDVKM. The CDR3 length is 14 residues. J gave up 5 bases and V 3 bases, and 6 bases lay outside the gene matches. The CDR3 reads CASSLATSRETQYF. The CDR3 DNA reads TGTGCCAGCAGTTTGGCGACTAGCCGGGAGACCCAGTACTTC.

The chain links TRBV5-6 to TRBJ1-5, with TRBD1 identical over 8 bases. Germline trimming cut 2 bases from V and 6 bases from J; bases unmatched to any gene: 4. This CDR3 comprises 14 residues. In germline, CDR1 is SGHDT, CDR2 YYEEEE. The CDR3 loop is CASSLGQGGQPQHF. In DNA, the CDR3 is TGTGCCAGCAGCTTAGGACAGGGCGGTCAGCCCCAGCATTTT.

Details on this clone: Other DNA sequences in this sample translate to the same CDR3. The chain joins TRBV7-9 to TRBJ1-5; D is unclear. Trimming took off 1 base at V and 5 bases at J, with 6 bases between the two ends. CDR3 length: 13 amino acids. Looked up from germline, CDR1 is SEHNR and CDR2 is FQNEAQ (reference sequence). This CDR3 is CASSLGRDQPQHF. The DNA of the CDR3 is TGTGCCAGCAGCTTAGGGCGGGATCAGCCCCAGCATTTT.

This clone was observed a handful of times. This rearrangement joins TRBV29-1 to TRBJ1-1; D may be TRBD1 (6 bases). There are 14 residues in the CDR3. CDR1 and CDR2 from the germline V gene are SQVTM and ANQGSEA. V lost 6 bases, J lost 6 bases, and 20 bases lay in between. The CDR3 DNA reads as TGCAGCGTGAGAGCAGGGGACGAGTTCGCTGAAGCTTTCTTT. Residues: CSVRAGDEFAEAFF.

This clone was detected once. The gene calls are TRBV11-2 and TRBJ1-4, with TRBD1 as a possible D gene (5 bases). Per germline, CDR1 SGHAT and CDR2 FQNNGV. This CDR3 region has 15 residues. Trimming took off 5 bases at V and 4 bases at J, with 14 bases between the two ends. CDR3 nucleotides: TGTGCCAGCAGCCCACGGGGCGAGGATAATGAAAAACTGTTTTTT. It translates to CASSPRGEDNEKLFF. Full variable domain (rest looked up from reference TRBV11-2 and TRBJ1-4): EAGVAQSPRYKIIEKRQSVAFWCNPISGHATLYWYQQILGQGPKLLIQFQNNGVVDDSQLPKDRFSAERLKGVDSTLKIQPAKLEDSAVYLCASSPRGEDNEKLFFGSGTQLSVL.

Only one count was recorded for this clone. This chain links TRBV19 with TRBJ1-2; D not certain. CDR3 length: 16 amino acids. The germline V and J ends were trimmed by 5 bases and 3 bases, with 19 bases remaining between them. Germline CDR1 reads LNHDA; CDR2 reads SQIVND (reference sequence). CDR3 region: CASSGSIGRYDYGYTF. The CDR3 nucleotides are TGTGCCAGTAGTGGTTCCATCGGGCGGTATGACTATGGCTACACCTTC.

The rearrangement links TRBV9 to TRBJ2-1, with TRBD2 matching 7 bases. Unmatched junction bases numbered 3, after V lost 3 bases and J lost 0 bases. The CDR3 covers 15 residues. Germline V lookup: CDR1 SGDLS, CDR2 YYNGEE. The CDR3 nucleotides read TGTGCCAGCAGCGAACTAGCGACCTCCTACAATGAGCAGTTCTTC. Translating it yields CASSELATSYNEQFF.